The 27 T cell receptor beta chains in this list originate from one sample, sequenced in a study of T-cell reconstitution after alpha-beta-depleted transplantation in children. During its preparation, the TCRbeta library received unique molecular identifiers. TCRdb independently ran MiXCR on the PCR reads; one entry per CDR3 protein. The table records a few hundred thousand distinct CDR3 sequences, over 20% of them present only once. The source was PBMCs, collected before TCRalphabeta/CD19-depleted stem cell transplant. These receptors came from a boy under two years old with Wiskott-Aldrich syndrome, due to receive a stem cell transplant.

The gene calls are TRBV20-1 and TRBJ1-5; weak D call: TRBD1 (6 bases). Germline V CDR1 and CDR2: DFQATT, SNEGSKA (reference sequence). The CDR3 has 15 residues. V was cut by 0 bases and J by 9 bases, with 18 bases left in between. The CDR3 reads CSARDRGRGIRPQHF. The CDR3 DNA reads as TGCAGTGCTAGAGATCGGGGTAGGGGGATCCGGCCCCAGCATTTT.

DNA for the CDR3: TGTGCCACCGGACAGACTACGAACACCGGGGAGCTGTTTTTT. As protein: CATGQTTNTGELFF. The chain has TRBV10-3 and TRBJ2-2; tentatively, D is TRBD1 (6 bases). The CDR3 totals 14 residues. V was trimmed by 10 bases and J by 0 bases, leaving 12 bases between them. The germline V gene encodes CDR1 ENHRY and CDR2 SYGVKD.

In its sample, this clonotype was seen a few times. V and J are TRBV10-3 and TRBJ2-3, with no clear D. V dropped 2 bases and J dropped 11 bases, with 17 bases sitting between them. Germline V gene data show CDR1 as ENHRY and CDR2 as SYGVKD. The CDR3 has 14 residues. This CDR3 is CAISEPNPRSGQYF. Here the CDR3 DNA reads TGTGCCATCAGTGAGCCCAACCCGCGGAGTGGGCAGTATTTT.

The chain combines TRBV4-2 with TRBJ1-5; 8 nucleotides align to TRBD1. The CDR3 length is 15 residues. The trim removed 0 bases at V and 4 bases at J, leaving 2 bases unmatched. The germline V gene encodes CDR1 LGHNA and CDR2 YNFKEQ. The CDR3 region is CASSQDRGQNQPQHF. The CDR3 DNA reads TGTGCCAGCAGCCAAGACAGGGGGCAGAATCAGCCCCAGCATTTT.

In this sample, this clonotype turned up a few times. The V gene is TRBV5-1, the J gene TRBJ1-3; D gene uncertain. Per the germline V gene, CDR1 is SGHRS and CDR2 is YFSETQ. The CDR3 spans 15 residues. Trimming left V 3 bases short and J 0 bases short, with 10 bases between. CDR3 bases: TGCGCCAGCAGCTCCTCAGGAAACTCTGGAAACACCATATATTTT. Amino acid sequence: CASSSSGNSGNTIYF.

The sample holds a few counts of this clonotype. The rearrangement uses TRBV11-1 and TRBJ1-6, with D perhaps TRBD1 (6 bases). Germline values: CDR1 SGHAT, CDR2 FQDESV (reference sequence). CDR3 length equals 18 residues. V lost 3 bases and J lost 0, with 15 bases in between. The CDR3 is CASSFPTTGTSYNSPLHF. The CDR3 nucleotides read TGTGCCAGCAGCTTCCCTACTACAGGGACCTCCTATAATTCACCCCTCCACTTT.

Notes on this clonotype: A read error is possible here, since a much larger clone lies one base away. The chain links TRBV12-3 or TRBV12-4 to TRBJ1-5; TRBD1 matches 8 bases. This CDR3 has 13 residues. The ends lost 6 bases at V and 3 bases at J; junction bases unmatched: 1. The CDR3 DNA follows: TGTGCCAGCAGCCAGGGGGCCAATCAGCCCCAGCATTTT. Its protein product is CASSQGANQPQHF.

The table lists this clonotype with a few counts. This chain links TRBV5-1 with TRBJ2-2, with D possibly being TRBD1 (5 bases). Trimming cost V 4 bases and J 2 bases, with 9 bases left between them. The CDR3 extends over 14 amino acids. Looked up from germline, CDR1 is SGHRS and CDR2 is YFSETQ. The CDR3 loop is CASSQDTNTGELFF. CDR3 bases: TGCGCCAGCAGCCAGGACACAAACACCGGGGAGCTGTTTTTT. Based on the CDR3 plus reference TRBV5-1 and TRBJ2-2, the full variable domain is KAGVTQTPRYLIKTRGQQVTLSCSPISGHRSVSWYQQTPGQGLQFLFEYFSETQRNKGNFPGRFSGRQFSNSRSEMNVSTLELGDSALYLCASSQDTNTGELFFGEGSRLTVL.

Concerning this clonotype itself: The junction departs from germline at one end; a sequencing error may be responsible. The rearrangement joins TRBV5-1 to TRBJ2-1; D perhaps matches TRBD1 (5 bases). Germline V gives CDR1 SGHRS, CDR2 YFSETQ. This CDR3 is built from 14 residues. Written as DNA, the CDR3 is TGCTCCAGCAGCTTGCGCTCAGGGAACAATGAGCAGTTCTTC. Translation: CSSSLRSGNNEQFF.

This clonotype was counted ten times or more. The CDR3 sequence: CASSFLADTQYF. Written as DNA, the CDR3 is TGTGCCAGCAGTTTCTTGGCAGATACGCAGTATTTT. This chain connects TRBV12-3 or TRBV12-4 to TRBJ2-3; D uncertain. The CDR3 covers 12 residues. V lost 3 bases, J lost 4 bases, and 5 bases lay in between.

The V call is TRBV5-1, the J call TRBJ2-3, with 7 nucleotides matching TRBD2. Germline assignment: CDR1 SGHRS and CDR2 YFSETQ. J was trimmed by 1 base and V by 6 bases; bases with no gene match: 8. CDR3 length equals 15 residues. The CDR3 region is CASKDSGIRTDTQYF. CDR3 nucleotide sequence: TGCGCCAGCAAAGACAGCGGGATCCGCACAGATACGCAGTATTTT.

The rearrangement uses TRBV6-5 and TRBJ2-5; D is unresolved. The CDR3 length is 14 residues. Looked up from germline, CDR1 is MNHEY and CDR2 is SVGAGI. V lost 1 base, J lost 5 bases, and 11 bases lay in between. The CDR3 DNA reads as TGTGCCAGCAGTTACTGGGCTAGTCGGGAGACCCAGTACTTC. It translates to CASSYWASRETQYF.

This clonotype was detected a few times. The genes are TRBV5-1 and TRBJ2-5; D unresolved. CDR3 length: 13 residues. CDR1 is SGHRS, CDR2 YFSETQ, per germline. Between the trimmed V and J ends, which lost 5 bases and 2 bases, there was a span of 10 bases. The CDR3 DNA follows: TGCGCCAGCAGTAAGTTTAGACAAGAGACCCAGTACTTC. Protein: CASSKFRQETQYF.

This chain uses TRBV29-1 with TRBJ2-5; D is possibly TRBD1 (5 bases). CDR1 is SQVTM, CDR2 ANQGSEA, per germline. This CDR3 is 13 amino acids long. V lost 3 bases and J 0 bases, leaving 8 bases between the germline ends. The CDR3: CSVETEYQETQYF. CDR3 in DNA: TGCAGCGTTGAGACAGAGTACCAAGAGACCCAGTACTTC. Together with reference TRBV29-1 and TRBJ2-5, the CDR3 gives the full variable domain: SAVISQKPSRDICQRGTSLTIQCQVDSQVTMMFWYRQQPGQSLTLIATANQGSEATYESGFVIDKFPISRPNLTFSTLTVSNMSPEDSSIYLCSVETEYQETQYFGPGTRLLVL.

The rearrangement links TRBV5-5 to TRBJ1-1, with D possibly matching TRBD1 (5 bases). With 1 base removed from V and 1 base from J, the gap between germline ends came to 11 bases. The CDR3 has 15 amino acids. In germline, CDR1 is SGHKS, CDR2 YYEKEE (reference sequence). CDR3 in amino acids: CASSLTGTANTEAFF. As DNA, the CDR3 is TGTGCCAGCAGCTTGACCGGGACGGCGAACACTGAAGCTTTCTTT.

This rearrangement joins TRBV5-1 to TRBJ2-3; 11 positions match TRBD2. The germline gives CDR1 SGHRS, CDR2 YFSETQ. The V and J ends lost 2 bases and 3 bases, in that order; junction bases with no gene match: 8. The length of the CDR3 is 17 residues. The CDR3 sequence is CASSFVSGRALTDTQYF. The CDR3 nucleotides read TGCGCCAGCAGCTTCGTTAGCGGGAGGGCCTTAACAGATACGCAGTATTTT. The variable domain in full, with the rest retrieved from reference TRBV5-1 and TRBJ2-3, is KAGVTQTPRYLIKTRGQQVTLSCSPISGHRSVSWYQQTPGQGLQFLFEYFSETQRNKGNFPGRFSGRQFSNSRSEMNVSTLELGDSALYLCASSFVSGRALTDTQYFGPGTRLTVL.

This clonotype was seen only a few times. The chain has TRBV9 and TRBJ2-2, with D hard to call. The CDR3 loop spans 13 amino acids. V was clipped by 3 bases and J by 7 bases, with 10 bases between them. The germline V gene encodes CDR1 SGDLS and CDR2 YYNGEE. In DNA, the CDR3 is TGTGCCAGCAGCGATACAGCCGGCGGGGAGCTGTTTTTT. Its translation is CASSDTAGGELFF.

This clonotype was detected only a few times. This chain connects TRBV15 to TRBJ2-1; D is uncertain. The CDR3 is made up of 13 amino acids. Trimming pared 0 bases from V and 8 bases from J, leaving 8 bases between. The V gene's germline CDR1 is LNHNV and CDR2 YYDKDF (reference sequence). This CDR3 is CATSRDQGDEQFF. CDR3 in DNA: TGTGCCACCAGCAGAGATCAAGGCGATGAGCAGTTCTTC.

The genes are TRBV20-1 and TRBJ2-3, with 9 bases lining up with TRBD1. Germline trimming cut 2 bases from V and 2 bases from J; bases unmatched to any gene: 5. This CDR3 region has 15 residues. Looked up from germline, CDR1 is DFQATT and CDR2 is SNEGSKA (reference sequence). The CDR3 is CSARSGTGNTDTQYF. The CDR3, as DNA: TGCAGTGCTAGAAGTGGGACAGGGAACACAGATACGCAGTATTTT.

The J gene is TRBJ2-7, the V gene TRBV7-6; weak D call: TRBD2 (6 bases). Germline assignment: CDR1 SGHVS and CDR2 FNYEAQ. V gave up 5 bases and J gave up 2 bases, with 13 bases separating them. The CDR3 sequence is 14 residues long. The chain's CDR3 is CASSLRGPAYEQYF. The CDR3 DNA follows: TGTGCCAGCAGCCTGCGGGGCCCAGCCTACGAGCAGTACTTC.

The J gene is TRBJ1-5, the V gene TRBV7-9; TRBD1 agrees at 11 bases. The CDR3 runs 16 residues. The V gene's germline CDR1 is SEHNR and CDR2 FQNEAQ (reference sequence). The ends lost 4 bases at V and 4 bases at J; junction bases unmatched: 6. CDR3 in DNA: TGTGCCAGCAGCTCCGGACAGGGGGCGTTTAATCAGCCCCAGCATTTT. Protein sequence: CASSSGQGAFNQPQHF. The full variable domain, in which reference TRBV7-9 and TRBJ1-5 provide the parts outside the CDR3, is DTGVSQNPRHKITKRGQNVTFRCDPISEHNRLYWYRQTLGQGPEFLTYFQNEAQLEKSRLLSDRFSAERPKGSFSTLEIQRTEQGDSAMYLCASSSGQGAFNQPQHFGDGTRLSIL.

This clonotype was recorded a few times. The V gene is TRBV25-1, the J gene TRBJ1-6, with D perhaps matching TRBD1 (5 bases). V gave up 8 bases and J gave up 10 bases, with 21 bases separating them. The length of the CDR3 is 15 residues. CDR1 MGHDK and CDR2 SYGVNS come from the germline V gene. DNA for the CDR3: TGTGCCAGCTCTGCCTTCCAGGGTAAAAGGTCACCCCTCCACTTT. Its protein product is CASSAFQGKRSPLHF.

Here the CDR3 reads CSVNDRGLGEQYF. CDR3 in DNA: TGCAGCGTTAATGACAGGGGGCTAGGGGAGCAGTACTTC. The chain recombines TRBV29-1 with TRBJ2-7, with 10 bases fitting TRBD1. The V gene end was trimmed by 5 bases and the J gene end by 7 bases; junction bases not matched to a gene: 8. In germline, CDR1 is SQVTM, CDR2 ANQGSEA. CDR3 length: 13 residues.

V usage is TRBV6-5 and J usage is TRBJ2-5; possibly TRBD1 or TRBD2 for D (7 bases each). Germline CDR1 reads MNHEY; CDR2 reads SVGAGI. The V end lost 4 bases, the J end lost 4 bases, and 19 bases lay between the germline ends. The CDR3 is 16 residues long. In DNA, the CDR3 is TGTGCCAGCAGTTCTCCGACAGGGACGGGGGGAGAGACCCAGTACTTC. Amino acids: CASSSPTGTGGETQYF.

This clonotype was recorded a few times. The chain is built from TRBV3-1 and TRBJ2-1; TRBD2 agrees at 7 bases. Trimming took 3 bases from V and 10 from J; bases not matched to a gene: 12. Per germline, CDR1 LGHDT and CDR2 YNNKEL (reference sequence). This CDR3 spans 15 amino acids. CDR3 in DNA: TGTGCCAGCAGCCAGTTGGGACTCGGGGGGAGGGAGCAGTTCTTC. Translation gives CASSQLGLGGREQFF.

This sequence joins TRBV6-6 and TRBJ2-1, with D hard to call. Germline V gene sequence: CDR1 MNHNY, CDR2 SVGAGI (reference sequence). The V end was cut by 5 bases, the J end by 9 bases, with 11 bases between. The CDR3 covers 12 residues. The CDR3 region has the DNA TGTGCCAGCAGTACCCTTTCCGGTGAGCAGTTCTTC. Its translation: CASSTLSGEQFF.

V and J are TRBV29-1 and TRBJ2-1; tentative D call: TRBD1 (6 bases). CDR3 length: 16 amino acids. Germline values: CDR1 SQVTM, CDR2 ANQGSEA. Trimming stripped 6 bases from V and 6 bases from J, with 24 bases between. CDR3 bases: TGCAGCGTCGGAGCGAAAGTTGTGGTACAGGGCAATGAGCAGTTCTTC. Its protein is CSVGAKVVVQGNEQFF.